This T cell receptor (beta chain) originates from a study of blood T cell repertoires in COVID-19. Trimming removed 0 bases from V and 5 bases from J, with 6 bases in between. The CDR3 runs 13 residues. CDR1 is SGDLS, CDR2 YYNGEE, per germline. Per the study methods: Amplification with reference gene primers provided the estimates of nucleated cell counts. The protocol was immunoSEQ multiplex PCR, while the TCRdb copy is restricted to in-frame clones and leaves out a portion. V, J and clone size reflect that table, while D and trimming were determined from the DNA. The profile shows 370,000 or so clones, more than 70% of them singletons.

Material: PBMCs or T cells enriched from blood (not recorded which). The sequence was collected from a man between 25 and 39 years old who had recovered from COVID-19. The chain links TRBV9 to TRBJ1-3; D gene unclear. This CDR3 is CASSVEERNTIYF. In nucleotides, the CDR3 is TGTGCCAGCAGCGTAGAGGAGAGAAACACCATATATTTT.